The 27 T cell receptor beta chains presented below share a single source sample, sequenced in a study of T-cell memory formation after mild COVID-19. TCRdb re-analysed the 5' RACE reads in MiXCR, keeping a single row per CDR3 protein. The repertoire holds a few hundred thousand distinct CDR3 sequences, 15% to 20% seen once, with 20% to 25% in the top ten. Sequenced sample: PBMCs or a T cell subset sorted from them (not recorded which). The receptors shown here come from a man aged 18 to 29 who had mild COVID-19 (a few samples of this study predate the infection). Cell type and time point are not known.

CDR3 region: CSAIRGHSNQPQHF. The CDR3, as DNA: TGCAGTGCTATAAGAGGTCATAGCAATCAGCCCCAGCATTTT. The rearrangement links TRBV20-1 to TRBJ1-5; no firm D call. Trimming removed 4 bases at V and 0 bases at J, with 10 bases between. The germline gives CDR1 DFQATT, CDR2 SNEGSKA (reference sequence). The CDR3 loop spans 14 amino acids.

The chain recombines TRBV11-3 with TRBJ2-1; perhaps TRBD2 as D (6 bases). The CDR3 has 12 residues. Trimming took off 3 bases at V and 9 bases at J, with 9 bases between the two ends. From germline, CDR1 is SGHNT and CDR2 YENEEA. The CDR3 spells CASSLTAGEQFF. The CDR3 coding sequence is TGTGCCAGCAGCTTGACAGCGGGTGAGCAGTTCTTC.

This clonotype appeared many times. CDR3 protein: CSAGGGSTDTQYF. The DNA for the CDR3 is TGCAGTGCTGGCGGGGGAAGCACAGATACGCAGTATTTT. The rearrangement uses TRBV20-1 and TRBJ2-3; 7 bases map to TRBD2. Trimming removed 5 bases from V and 0 bases from J; junction bases left unmatched: 2. CDR1 DFQATT and CDR2 SNEGSKA come from the germline V gene (reference sequence). The CDR3 covers 13 residues.

This chain joins TRBV5-6 and TRBJ2-1, with D perhaps TRBD1 (5 bases). Trimming took off 6 bases at V and 6 bases at J, with 25 bases between the two ends. CDR3 length: 17 amino acids. Germline assignment: CDR1 SGHDT and CDR2 YYEEEE. CDR3 sequence reads: CASNFNGAANPINEQFF. For the CDR3, the DNA is TGTGCCAGCAACTTCAATGGGGCCGCGAATCCAATCAATGAGCAGTTCTTC.

This clonotype has ten or more counts. The CDR3 protein is CASSSLGAQNEQFF. CDR3 bases: TGCGCCAGCAGCTCCCTAGGGGCGCAGAATGAGCAGTTCTTC. The rearrangement links TRBV5-1 to TRBJ2-1, with D perhaps TRBD1 (5 bases). CDR3 length: 14 amino acids. The V end was cut by 3 bases, the J end by 7 bases, with 14 bases between. The germline V gene encodes CDR1 SGHRS and CDR2 YFSETQ.

This clonotype has ten or more counts. V gene TRBV6-5 combines with J gene TRBJ2-3; 7 bases match TRBD2. Germline V CDR1 and CDR2: MNHEY, SVGAGI. CDR3 length equals 13 residues. Trimming cost V 0 bases and J 6 bases; bases outside gene matches: 0. CDR3: CASSYSRGDTQYF. Here the CDR3 DNA reads TGTGCCAGCAGTTACTCGCGGGGGGATACGCAGTATTTT.

A few counts support this clonotype. The chain links TRBV19 to TRBJ2-2; unclear D gene. Germline assignment: CDR1 LNHDA and CDR2 SQIVND (reference sequence). The V gene lost 4 bases and the J gene lost 2 bases, with 5 bases spanning the gap. The CDR3 runs to 13 residues. In nucleotides, the CDR3 is TGTGCCAGTAGTACGATTAACACCGGGGAGCTGTTTTTT. Translated: CASSTINTGELFF.

This clonotype has only a few counts. The CDR3 loop reads CASSRRQRGSGELFF. CDR3 in DNA: TGTGCCAGCAGCCGCCGACAGAGAGGGTCCGGGGAGCTGTTTTTT. The chain joins TRBV6-5 to TRBJ2-2; D may correspond to TRBD1 or TRBD2 (5 bases each). Deletions cut 6 bases from V and 6 bases from J, with 17 bases between. Germline values: CDR1 MNHEY, CDR2 SVGAGI. This CDR3 comprises 15 residues.

CDR3 sequence: CASTELLGYGYTF. As DNA, the CDR3 is TGTGCCAGCACAGAACTGCTGGGCTATGGCTACACCTTC. This chain uses TRBV16 with TRBJ1-2, with D unclear. CDR3 size: 13 residues. The germline gives CDR1 KGHSY, CDR2 FQNENV. Between the trimmed V and J ends, which lost 7 bases and 4 bases, there was a span of 13 bases.

The gene calls are TRBV5-1 and TRBJ1-5; no firm D call. This CDR3 has 15 amino acids. Trimming removed 0 bases at V and 5 bases at J, with 12 bases between. The germline V gene has CDR1 SGHRS and CDR2 YFSETQ. The CDR3, as DNA: TGCGCCAGCAGCTTGGCCCCTGGTGGGGATCAGCCCCAGCATTTT. As protein: CASSLAPGGDQPQHF.

Only a few counts were recorded for this clonotype. The J gene is TRBJ2-3, the V gene TRBV4-3; D gene unclear. Trimming pared 0 bases from V and 3 bases from J, leaving 10 bases between. Germline CDR1 LGHNA, CDR2 YSLEER. The CDR3 extends over 15 amino acids. As DNA, the CDR3 is TGCGCCAGCAGCCAAGATATCTCAGAGACAGATACGCAGTATTTT. Protein sequence: CASSQDISETDTQYF.

This clonotype was found many times. The CDR3 sequence: CASSSTSGGANYEQYF. The CDR3 coding sequence is TGCGCCAGCAGCTCGACTAGCGGGGGGGCAAACTACGAGCAGTACTTC. The V and J genes are TRBV5-1 and TRBJ2-7; TRBD2 matches at 14 bases. Germline-derived CDR1 and CDR2 are SGHRS and YFSETQ. Trimming at V came to 3 bases and at J to 3 bases, leaving 5 bases not matched to a gene. The length of the CDR3 is 16 residues.

V usage is TRBV7-9 and J usage is TRBJ2-5; the D gene could be TRBD1 or TRBD2 (5 bases each). Trimming took 5 bases from V and 7 from J, leaving 17 bases between them. The CDR3 covers 14 residues. Germline V gives CDR1 SEHNR, CDR2 FQNEAQ (reference sequence). This CDR3 reads CASSASEPRGTQYF. DNA for the CDR3: TGTGCCAGCAGCGCCTCCGAGCCGAGGGGGACCCAGTACTTC.

This clonotype was seen at least ten times. The CDR3 is CASSLAGGGRVQFF. In DNA form, the CDR3 reads TGTGCCAGCAGCTTAGCCGGCGGGGGTAGGGTGCAGTTCTTC. The chain recombines TRBV7-2 with TRBJ2-1; 7 bases map to TRBD2. The CDR3 is 14 amino acids. In germline, CDR1 is SGHTA, CDR2 FQGNSA. The ends lost 0 bases at V and 12 bases at J; junction bases unmatched: 8.

This clonotype was detected a few times. V usage is TRBV10-3 and J usage is TRBJ1-1; no clear D. This CDR3 is built from 13 residues. The V gene's germline CDR1 is ENHRY and CDR2 SYGVKD. V lost 4 bases and J lost 4, with 10 bases in between. CDR3 sequence: CAISGAPGTEAFF. DNA of the CDR3: TGTGCCATCAGTGGGGCTCCCGGCACTGAAGCTTTCTTT.

This clonotype was counted many times. V and J are TRBV10-3 and TRBJ2-5; D might be TRBD2 (5 bases). CDR3 length: 16 amino acids. The ends were cut back, 3 bases at V and 1 base at J, with 15 bases in the middle. Germline V gene sequence: CDR1 ENHRY, CDR2 SYGVKD. The CDR3 nucleotides read TGTGCCATCAGTGACCCGGGGTGGGCGATCCAAGAGACCCAGTACTTC. Translation gives CAISDPGWAIQETQYF.

The chain is built from TRBV28 and TRBJ2-1; 9 bases match TRBD2. The CDR3 length is 15 residues. CDR1 is MDHEN and CDR2 is SYDVKM in the germline V gene. Trimming at V came to 3 bases and at J to 9 bases, leaving 9 bases not matched to a gene. The CDR3 region is CASSFSGGGLREQFF. As DNA, the CDR3 is TGTGCCAGCAGTTTTAGCGGGGGAGGTCTGCGTGAGCAGTTCTTC.

This clonotype showed up just a few times. The rearrangement uses TRBV6-5 and TRBJ1-2; 7 nucleotides align to TRBD1. CDR1 is MNHEY, CDR2 SVGAGI, per germline. This CDR3 has 15 amino acids. J gave up 8 bases and V 1 base, and 10 bases lay outside the gene matches. The CDR3 coding sequence is TGTGCCAGCAGTTACTTCAGGGGGAAGGGAGGAGGCTACACCTTC. Its protein product is CASSYFRGKGGGYTF.

CDR3 nucleotide sequence: TGCAGCGTAGCACCGCGCTTTGCGGATACGCAGTATTTT. Its protein product is CSVAPRFADTQYF. This chain uses TRBV29-1 with TRBJ2-3; D not certain. CDR3 length: 13 residues. Germline CDR1 SQVTM, CDR2 ANQGSEA. Trimming shortened V by 6 bases and J by 6 bases, and 16 bases separated the two germline ends.

This clonotype occurred a few times. This chain joins TRBV5-5 and TRBJ1-2, with 7 nucleotides matching TRBD1. The V gene's germline CDR1 is SGHKS and CDR2 YYEKEE (reference sequence). The V segment lost 3 bases and the J segment 8 bases; nucleotides outside the gene matches: 13. This CDR3 has 15 amino acids. In DNA, the CDR3 is TGTGCCAGCAGCTCGGAACAGGGGAGTCGTATCGGCTACACCTTC. It encodes CASSSEQGSRIGYTF. The whole variable domain, remainder taken from reference TRBV5-5 and TRBJ1-2, is DAGVTQSPTHLIKTRGQQVTLRCSPISGHKSVSWYQQVLGQGPQFIFQYYEKEERGRGNFPDRFSARQFPNYSSELNVNALLLGDSALYLCASSSEQGSRIGYTFGSGTRLTVV.

This clonotype was found many times. The rearrangement links TRBV5-1 to TRBJ2-1; 7 bases agree with TRBD2. The CDR3 spans 15 residues. V lost 4 bases, J lost 5 bases, and 9 bases stayed unmatched. CDR1 is SGHRS and CDR2 is YFSETQ in the germline V gene. The CDR3 sequence: CASSLLGGVHNEQFF. The DNA of the CDR3 is TGCGCCAGCAGCCTTCTGGGGGGGGTCCACAATGAGCAGTTCTTC.

V usage is TRBV20-1 and J usage is TRBJ2-6, with D unclear. CDR1 and CDR2 from the germline V gene are DFQATT and SNEGSKA (reference sequence). The CDR3 consists of 14 residues. Trimming pared 5 bases from V and 1 base from J, leaving 9 bases between. The DNA for the CDR3 is TGCAGTGCTGCCGGAGTGTCTGGGGCCAACGTCCTGACTTTC. As protein: CSAAGVSGANVLTF.

V usage is TRBV4-1 and J usage is TRBJ2-7; possibly TRBD1 or TRBD2 for D (5 bases each). CDR1 is MGHRA, CDR2 YSYEKL, per germline. This CDR3 comprises 14 residues. Trimming removed 3 bases from V and 3 bases from J, with 12 bases in between. The CDR3 DNA sequence: TGCGCCAGCAGCCAGGCTTCGGGGCTCTACGAGCAGTACTTC. It is translated as CASSQASGLYEQYF.

A few counts support this clonotype. The junction departs from the called germline gene at one end, perhaps through a read error. V gene TRBV29-1 combines with J gene TRBJ2-6, with TRBD1 as a possible D gene (6 bases). Germline assignment: CDR1 SQVTM and CDR2 ANQGSEA. The CDR3 runs 15 residues. CDR3 nucleotide sequence: TGCAGCGTTAAAGACAGGCGCTCTGGGGCCAACGTCCTGACTTTC. It translates to CSVKDRRSGANVLTF.

CDR3 nucleotide sequence: TGTGCCAGCAGTTACGGGTTCGGTAACACAGATACGCAGTATTTT. Translation: CASSYGFGNTDTQYF. V is TRBV6-5 and J is TRBJ2-3; D is unresolved. In germline, CDR1 is MNHEY, CDR2 SVGAGI. V lost 2 bases and J 2 bases, leaving 11 bases between the germline ends. The CDR3 consists of 15 residues.

This rearrangement joins TRBV7-9 to TRBJ1-1; D uncertain. The CDR3 runs to 12 residues. Per the germline V gene, CDR1 is SEHNR and CDR2 is FQNEAQ (reference sequence). Trimming left V 11 bases short and J 1 base short, with 11 bases between. The CDR3 nucleotides are TGTGCCCTTCGATGGGGGAACACTGAAGCTTTCTTT. It translates to CALRWGNTEAFF.

The genes are TRBV7-8 and TRBJ2-3; a possible D gene is TRBD2 (5 bases). CDR1 SGHVS and CDR2 FQNEAQ come from the germline V gene. V was trimmed by 2 bases and J by 0 bases, leaving 12 bases between them. The CDR3 has 16 residues. The CDR3 region has the DNA TGTGCCAGCAGCTTAACAACTAGATTGAGCACAGATACGCAGTATTTT. Protein sequence: CASSLTTRLSTDTQYF.